The 2 T cell receptor beta chains listed next were all sequenced from one sample in a study of glioma-infiltrating T cells. Using RNA template, CDR3s of TCR alpha and beta were amplified with iRepertoire arm-PCR. TCRdb reanalysed the multiplex PCR reads using MiXCR and keeps one entry per CDR3 protein. The repertoire has more than 350,000 distinct CDR3 sequences, roughly two fifths of them found once; the top ten carry about 11%. The sequencing sample was made of glioma tissue, nonneoplastic brain tissue, or PBMCs (not recorded which). The origin of the receptors is a human donor with low-grade glioma or glioblastoma, undergoing nonglioma brain surgery, or in good health (not recorded which).

Many counts were recorded for this clonotype. V usage is TRBV28 and J usage is TRBJ1-1; no definite D call. The CDR3 runs to 16 residues. The V gene's germline CDR1 is MDHEN and CDR2 SYDVKM. The V end lost 6 bases, the J end lost 6 bases, and 23 bases lay between the germline ends. The CDR3: CASSDPTLGRRSEAFF. Here the CDR3 DNA reads TGTGCCAGCAGCGACCCCACACTAGGGCGAAGGTCTGAAGCTTTCTTT.

This chain links TRBV19 with TRBJ2-7, with D perhaps matching TRBD2 (5 bases). Germline V gene data show CDR1 as LNHDA and CDR2 as SQIVND (reference sequence). The length of the CDR3 is 13 residues. Between the trimmed V and J ends, which lost 1 base and 4 bases, there was a span of 8 bases. This CDR3 reads CASSIVGVYEQYF. CDR3 coding DNA: TGTGCCAGTAGTATAGTCGGGGTATACGAGCAGTACTTC.